What follows are 11 T cell receptor beta chains derived from one specimen sequenced in a study of graft-versus-host responses after intestinal transplantation. The data were produced by immunoSEQ multiplex PCR, yet TCRdb's version contains in-frame clones alone and is incomplete. The sample yields over 75,000 clones, roughly nine tenths seen once. The antigens of these receptors remain unknown. Sequencing was performed on unstimulated CD4+ T cells sorted from spleen or lymph node cells, taken before transplant. The source of these receptors is a human donor who was the organ donor for an intestinal transplant.

The V call is TRBV15, the J call TRBJ2-2, with 10 bases aligning to TRBD1. The CDR3 has 15 residues. The trim removed 2 bases at V and 7 bases at J, leaving 4 bases unmatched. Germline CDR1 LNHNV, CDR2 YYDKDF (reference sequence). CDR3 nucleotides: TGTGCCACCAGCAGAAGGACAGGGGGGATCGGGGAGCTGTTTTTT. Its translation is CATSRRTGGIGELFF.

The genes are TRBV25-1 and TRBJ2-3; 10 bases are shared with TRBD2. In germline, CDR1 is MGHDK, CDR2 SYGVNS. This CDR3 spans 15 amino acids. Trimming took 2 bases from V and 1 from J; bases not matched to a gene: 0. The CDR3 spells CASSELAGGTDTQYF. DNA of the CDR3: TGTGCCAGCAGTGAACTAGCGGGAGGCACAGATACGCAGTATTTT.

This clone was seen a handful of times. This sequence joins TRBV7-2 and TRBJ2-7, with a tentative D call TRBD2 (6 bases). The CDR3 has 15 residues. Trimming left V 4 bases short and J 0 bases short, with 13 bases between. CDR1 is SGHTA and CDR2 is FQGNSA in the germline V gene. The CDR3 bases are TGTGCCAGCAGCTCCCGGGGGAGCAGCTCCTACGAGCAGTACTTC. It encodes CASSSRGSSSYEQYF.

Points on this clone: One junction end disagrees with the germline gene, perhaps due to a read error. The chain uses TRBV6-5 and TRBJ1-1; D unclear. The CDR3 is made up of 14 amino acids. CDR1 and CDR2 from the germline V gene are MNHEY and SVGAGI. The CDR3 protein is CVSRGLRGRAEAFF. CDR3 DNA: TGTGTCAGCAGAGGGCTCCGCGGGAGAGCTGAAGCTTTCTTT.

The chain is built from TRBV5-1 and TRBJ1-1, with a tentative D call TRBD1 (5 bases). From germline, CDR1 is SGHRS and CDR2 YFSETQ. This CDR3 region has 15 residues. With 4 bases removed from V and 10 bases from J, the gap between germline ends came to 23 bases. The CDR3 DNA reads TGCGCCAGCAGCGCTGGCGGGGAAACGGGGCGAGTAGCTTTCTTT. Translated, it gives CASSAGGETGRVAFF.

The V and J genes are TRBV7-3 and TRBJ2-2, with D possibly TRBD1 on 6 matching bases. With 5 bases removed from V and 2 bases from J, the gap between germline ends came to 15 bases. The CDR3 is 16 residues long. Germline CDR1 is SGHTA and CDR2 is FQGTGA. CDR3 sequence: CASSPRGTSNTGELFF. In nucleotides, the CDR3 is TGTGCCAGCAGCCCTAGGGGGACCTCTAACACCGGGGAGCTGTTTTTT.

The rearrangement links TRBV6-5 to TRBJ2-3; tentative D call: TRBD2 (6 bases). Trimming stripped 6 bases from V and 3 bases from J, with 10 bases between. The CDR3 is made up of 13 amino acids. Germline CDR1 and CDR2: MNHEY and SVGAGI. The CDR3 is CASRTSGTDTQYF. CDR3 DNA: TGTGCCAGCAGGACTAGTGGGACAGATACGCAGTATTTT.

The V and J genes are TRBV5-6 and TRBJ1-1; perhaps TRBD1 as D (5 bases). The length of the CDR3 is 14 residues. The germline gives CDR1 SGHDT, CDR2 YYEEEE. The V end was cut by 7 bases, the J end by 0 bases, with 13 bases between. The CDR3 reads CASQGPPLNTEAFF. The CDR3 coding sequence is TGTGCCAGCCAGGGCCCTCCCTTGAACACTGAAGCTTTCTTT.

This chain uses TRBV29-1 with TRBJ2-3; no definite D call. V was cut by 3 bases and J by 4 bases, with 11 bases left in between. Germline V gene lookup returns CDR1 SQVTM and CDR2 ANQGSEA. The CDR3 runs 13 residues. The DNA for the CDR3 is TGCAGCGTTGAGGTGTTAGCACCAGATACGCAGTATTTT. It yields the protein CSVEVLAPDTQYF.

This rearrangement joins TRBV2 to TRBJ2-3; no firm D call. The CDR3 is made up of 11 amino acids. The germline gives CDR1 SNHLY, CDR2 FYNNEI. The V end was cut by 5 bases, the J end by 5 bases, with 5 bases between. CDR3 residues: CASSKRDTQYF. The CDR3, as DNA: TGTGCCAGCAGTAAGAGAGATACGCAGTATTTT.

The chain couples TRBV5-1 to TRBJ2-5; D is perhaps TRBD1 (7 bases). CDR3 length equals 15 residues. Germline-derived CDR1 and CDR2 are SGHRS and YFSETQ. V was clipped by 4 bases and J by 4 bases, with 17 bases between them. CDR3: CASSPGAGGGETQYF. As DNA, the CDR3 is TGCGCCAGCAGCCCGGGGGCAGGGGGTGGAGAGACCCAGTACTTC.